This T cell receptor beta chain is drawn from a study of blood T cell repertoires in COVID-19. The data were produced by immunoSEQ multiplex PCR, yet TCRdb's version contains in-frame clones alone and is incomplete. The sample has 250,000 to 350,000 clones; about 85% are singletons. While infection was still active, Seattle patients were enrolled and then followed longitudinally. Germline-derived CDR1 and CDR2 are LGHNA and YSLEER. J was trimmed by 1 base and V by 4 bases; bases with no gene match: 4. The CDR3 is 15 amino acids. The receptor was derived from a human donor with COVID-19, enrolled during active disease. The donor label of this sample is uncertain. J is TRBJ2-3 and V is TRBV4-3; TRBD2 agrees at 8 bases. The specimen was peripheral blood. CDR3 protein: CASSLGLAGTDTQYF. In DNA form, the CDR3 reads TGCGCCAGCAGCCTCGGACTAGCTGGCACAGATACGCAGTATTTT.